This TCR beta chain is from a study of regulatory T cells in long-lasting Graves disease. Study background: Under 3 months of antithyroid drugs had been taken by newly diagnosed Graves' patients.

The sample holds many counts of this clonotype. The sample's time point: newly diagnosed GD, antithyroid drugs for less than 3 months. TCR sequences were obtained from RNA taken from PBMCs. The authors diagnosed Graves' disease using American Thyroid Association guidelines. To make TCR beta libraries, researchers used iRepertoire HTBI primers and Arm-PCR of CDR3 regions. TCRdb processed the multiplex PCR reads anew with MiXCR; each CDR3 protein has one entry. The repertoire includes 200,000 to 250,000 distinct CDR3 sequences, 20% of them detected once, and around 14% sits in the top ten. Sample: peripheral blood mononuclear cells (PBMCs), taken at new diagnosis, from a patient treated with antithyroid drugs. The sequence derives from a female donor with Graves disease.

CDR3 nucleotides: TGTGCCAGCAGTAAGAGAGGAGCGGGGGGGTCACAAGAGACCCAGTACTTC. This sequence encodes CASSKRGAGGSQETQYF. The chain links TRBV2 to TRBJ2-5; 10 nucleotides match TRBD2. V was pared by 5 bases and J by 2 bases, with 11 bases of the junction left unmatched. Germline V gene sequence: CDR1 SNHLY, CDR2 FYNNEI. There are 17 residues in the CDR3.